This paragraph reports one T cell receptor (beta chain). It lacks a known antigen. No much larger clone exists at a distance of one base, and base qualities are not known. Collaborating institutions collected whole blood in K2EDTA tubes following their own protocols. For TCRbeta analysis, collaborator samples were shipped as frozen whole blood, as isolated PBMCs, or as DNA extracted from either sample type. V is pared back by 4 bases and J by 4 bases, with 16 bases lying between the germline termini. The germline V gene provides CDR1 MNHEY and CDR2 SVGAGI. Counted from cysteine to phenylalanine, this CDR3 has 15 amino acids. Here the CDR3 DNA is all that survives: 45 bases in frame from base 1. This specimen comes from a study of blood T cell repertoires in COVID-19 (dated by TCRdb to the early 2020s). Broadly, across the study: Samples from collaborators originated in the United States, Italy and Spain and spanned both the acute and convalescent phases of COVID-19. Samples were obtained from the ongoing ImmuneRACE study (first 160 participants) and from roughly 1,300 subjects provided by 6 global collaborators. The repertoires were released in a freely available public database meant as a resource for research on the immune response to SARS-CoV-2. The dataset comprised deeply sampled blood TCRbeta repertoires from subjects exposed to, actively infected with, or recovered from COVID-19. Where available, HLA class I and class II types were taken from metadata supplied by the sample provider and were not determined by assay-based typing. Sample metadata almost always included a de-identified subject ID, COVID-19 status, age in years and sex. The prospective study material was composed of cDNA or gDNA derived from T cells, B-cell-depleted T cells, or PBMCs.

TCRbeta CDR3 regions were amplified from genomic DNA using the immunoSEQ Assay, a bias-controlled multiplex PCR. In the authors' own workflow: The number of nucleated cells in each sample was estimated by amplification of reference gene primers within the assay. To quantify the absolute abundance of each unique TCRbeta CDR3 rearrangement, sequence reads were collapsed and filtered. For each sample, productive Simpson clonality was calculated as the square root of Simpson's diversity index over productive rearrangements. TCRdb retrieved this table from immuneACCESS and kept in-frame rearrangements only. Not all clones are present; in checked studies, unresolved V genes account for under half, and no reason is known for the remainder. The DNA was the basis for D and trimming; V, J and clone size are from that table. The sample has 200,000 to 250,000 clones on record, 86% of them singletons. The top ten clones comprise around 6.5% of the sample.

Broader findings and caveats from the paper: Clinical and demographic metadata were provided uncurated, with the amount varying by source and participant.

Rearrangement joined TRBV6-5 to TRBJ1-2; matching of 6 bases hints at TRBD1 as the D gene. The receptor's source is a man in his 60s with acute or convalescent COVID-19. The sequenced sample was peripheral blood. The sequence in DNA is TGTGCCAGCAGTTTCTACGGAGACAGGAGCTATGGCTACACCTTC. The resulting protein is CASSFYGDRSYGYTF.